Listed below are T cell receptor beta chains from one sample, sequenced in a study of identical twins. TCRdb fed the 5' RACE reads into MiXCR, producing one record per CDR3 protein. The sample lists under 1 million distinct CDR3 sequences, about 12% occurring once. These same data were also listed under a study on yellow fever vaccine responses in identical twins.

Material: PBMCs. These receptors all stem from a young woman in good health. CDR3s include the opening cysteine and the closing phenylalanine or tryptophan. Fields, in order: clone size, V gene, D gene, J gene, CDR3 protein, CDR3 DNA. A D gene is named only where the DNA matches it firmly. Clone size is stated in some rows and not others, as once, few, many or a class when expanded.

clone size: many
V gene: TRBV12-3/TRBV12-4
D gene: .
J gene: TRBJ1-2
CDR3 protein: CASSPSTSSYGYTF
CDR3 DNA: TGTGCCAGCAGCCCCTCCACAAGTTCCTATGGCTACACCTTC

clone size: few
V gene: TRBV29-1
D gene: TRBD1
J gene: TRBJ1-3
CDR3 protein: CSVEGTGHSGNTIYF
CDR3 DNA: TGCAGCGTTGAGGGGACAGGACACTCTGGAAACACCATATATTTT

clone size: once
V gene: TRBV20-1
D gene: .
J gene: TRBJ1-1
CDR3 protein: CSAPTRSWDTEAFF
CDR3 DNA: TGCAGTGCTCCCACTCGGAGCTGGGACACTGAAGCTTTCTTT

clone size: few
V gene: TRBV28
D gene: .
J gene: TRBJ1-2
CDR3 protein: CASRTGGTQVGGYTF
CDR3 DNA: TGTGCCAGCAGAACCGGCGGGACTCAGGTCGGGGGCTACACCTTC

clone size: many
V gene: TRBV7-3
D gene: TRBD2
J gene: TRBJ2-1
CDR3 protein: CASSLFTSGRVSENEQFF
CDR3 DNA: TGTGCCAGCAGCTTATTCACTAGCGGGAGAGTTTCGGAAAATGAGCAGTTCTTC

clone size: .
V gene: TRBV18
D gene: .
J gene: TRBJ2-2
CDR3 protein: CASSPVAQGITGELFF
CDR3 DNA: TGTGCCAGCTCACCAGTGGCCCAGGGAATTACCGGGGAGCTGTTTTTT

clone size: .
V gene: TRBV11-1
D gene: TRBD1
J gene: TRBJ2-6
CDR3 protein: CASSFPGQGTPGANVLTF
CDR3 DNA: TGTGCCAGCAGCTTTCCGGGACAGGGAACCCCTGGGGCCAACGTCCTGACTTTC

clone size: few
V gene: TRBV20-1
D gene: .
J gene: TRBJ2-7
CDR3 protein: CSARTPWRGNYEQYF
CDR3 DNA: TGCAGTGCTAGAACCCCATGGAGGGGCAACTACGAGCAGTACTTC

clone size: .
V gene: TRBV5-1
D gene: .
J gene: TRBJ1-1
CDR3 protein: CASSKGRAEGWENTEAFF
CDR3 DNA: TGCGCCAGCAGCAAGGGTCGGGCCGAGGGATGGGAGAACACTGAAGCTTTCTTT

clone size: many
V gene: TRBV20-1
D gene: .
J gene: TRBJ2-1
CDR3 protein: CSARVRVNEQFF
CDR3 DNA: TGCAGTGCTAGAGTCAGGGTCAATGAGCAGTTCTTC

clone size: few
V gene: TRBV3-1
D gene: .
J gene: TRBJ2-5
CDR3 protein: CASSQGWGREETQYF
CDR3 DNA: TGTGCCAGCAGCCAAGGCTGGGGACGGGAAGAGACCCAGTACTTC

clone size: .
V gene: TRBV12-5
D gene: .
J gene: TRBJ2-2
CDR3 protein: CASGLVRPAGTTGELFF
CDR3 DNA: TGTGCTAGTGGTTTGGTACGGCCGGCAGGGACCACCGGGGAGCTGTTTTTT

clone size: many
V gene: TRBV6-1
D gene: .
J gene: TRBJ1-5
CDR3 protein: CASSLRGFQPQHF
CDR3 DNA: TGTGCCAGCAGTCTTCGGGGGTTTCAGCCCCAGCATTTT

clone size: many
V gene: TRBV20-1
D gene: .
J gene: TRBJ2-6
CDR3 protein: CSASLGAGANVLTF
CDR3 DNA: TGCAGTGCTAGTTTGGGGGCTGGGGCCAACGTCCTGACTTTC

clone size: many
V gene: TRBV12-3/TRBV12-4
D gene: .
J gene: TRBJ1-5
CDR3 protein: CASSLEAGYQPQHF
CDR3 DNA: TGTGCCAGCAGTTTAGAGGCAGGGTATCAGCCCCAGCATTTT

clone size: once
V gene: TRBV4-2
D gene: .
J gene: TRBJ2-5
CDR3 protein: CASSQLGNF
CDR3 DNA: TGTGCCAGCAGCCAACTCGGAAACTTC

clone size: .
V gene: TRBV11-2
D gene: .
J gene: TRBJ2-1
CDR3 protein: CATTQGYNEQFF
CDR3 DNA: TGTGCCACCACCCAGGGTTACAATGAGCAGTTCTTC

clone size: .
V gene: TRBV15
D gene: .
J gene: TRBJ1-6
CDR3 protein: CATSRDPTAKNSPLHF
CDR3 DNA: TGTGCCACCAGCAGAGATCCGACAGCGAAGAATTCACCCCTCCACTTT

clone size: few
V gene: TRBV9
D gene: .
J gene: TRBJ1-2
CDR3 protein: CASRASRSGYTF
CDR3 DNA: TGTGCCAGCAGGGCCTCTAGGTCTGGCTACACCTTC

clone size: .
V gene: TRBV28
D gene: .
J gene: TRBJ1-5
CDR3 protein: CASSSRELGNQPQHF
CDR3 DNA: TGTGCCAGCAGCTCCAGGGAATTGGGTAATCAGCCCCAGCATTTT

clone size: few
V gene: TRBV19
D gene: .
J gene: TRBJ1-3
CDR3 protein: CASTTGEINTIYF
CDR3 DNA: TGTGCCAGTACGACAGGAGAGATAAACACCATATATTTT

clone size: .
V gene: TRBV2
D gene: TRBD1
J gene: TRBJ2-3
CDR3 protein: CASSEQGATDTQYF
CDR3 DNA: TGTGCCAGCAGTGAACAGGGGGCAACAGATACGCAGTATTTT

clone size: many
V gene: TRBV12-3/TRBV12-4
D gene: .
J gene: TRBJ2-7
CDR3 protein: CASKPTGLIYEQYF
CDR3 DNA: TGTGCCAGCAAACCGACAGGTTTGATCTACGAGCAGTACTTC

clone size: .
V gene: TRBV29-1
D gene: .
J gene: TRBJ2-7
CDR3 protein: CSVGSIYYEQYF
CDR3 DNA: TGCAGCGTTGGCAGCATCTACTACGAGCAGTACTTC

clone size: few
V gene: TRBV7-9
D gene: .
J gene: TRBJ1-4
CDR3 protein: CASSSPRTAHEKLFF
CDR3 DNA: TGTGCCAGCAGCTCCCCGAGGACAGCTCATGAAAAACTGTTTTTT

clone size: .
V gene: TRBV11-2
D gene: .
J gene: TRBJ2-5
CDR3 protein: CASREGFQTQYF
CDR3 DNA: TGTGCCAGCAGAGAAGGGTTCCAGACCCAGTACTTC

clone size: few
V gene: TRBV20-1
D gene: TRBD2
J gene: TRBJ2-2
CDR3 protein: CSAREPGLASTGELFF
CDR3 DNA: TGCAGTGCTAGAGAACCGGGACTAGCGAGCACCGGGGAGCTGTTTTTT

clone size: few
V gene: TRBV10-3
D gene: .
J gene: TRBJ2-1
CDR3 protein: CAISESTGLINNEQFF
CDR3 DNA: TGTGCCATCAGTGAGTCGACTGGGCTTATAAACAATGAGCAGTTCTTC

clone size: .
V gene: TRBV4-1
D gene: TRBD2
J gene: TRBJ2-7
CDR3 protein: CASSQFIGTSNYEQYF
CDR3 DNA: TGCGCCAGCAGCCAGTTTATCGGGACTAGCAACTACGAGCAGTACTTC

clone size: .
V gene: TRBV10-3
D gene: TRBD1
J gene: TRBJ2-3
CDR3 protein: CAISESRGLGTDTQYF
CDR3 DNA: TGTGCCATCAGTGAGTCCAGGGGGCTGGGCACAGATACGCAGTATTTT

clone size: few
V gene: TRBV7-9
D gene: .
J gene: TRBJ1-3
CDR3 protein: CASSLRLTDSGNTIYF
CDR3 DNA: TGTGCCAGCAGCTTACGGTTGACGGACTCTGGAAACACCATATATTTT

clone size: few
V gene: TRBV10-2
D gene: .
J gene: TRBJ2-4
CDR3 protein: CASKTGLDIQYF
CDR3 DNA: TGCGCCAGCAAGACGGGGCTGGACATTCAGTACTTC

clone size: .
V gene: TRBV10-2
D gene: .
J gene: TRBJ2-1
CDR3 protein: CASSVKSVSYNEQFF
CDR3 DNA: TGCGCCAGCAGTGTAAAGAGTGTCTCCTACAATGAGCAGTTCTTC

clone size: .
V gene: TRBV11-1
D gene: TRBD1
J gene: TRBJ2-3
CDR3 protein: CASSVPGQGPATPTDTQYF
CDR3 DNA: TGTGCCAGCAGCGTACCGGGACAGGGGCCCGCGACCCCCACAGATACGCAGTATTTT

clone size: few
V gene: TRBV2
D gene: .
J gene: TRBJ1-5
CDR3 protein: CASSEAQAQHF
CDR3 DNA: TGTGCCAGCAGTGAAGCGCAGGCCCAGCATTTT

clone size: .
V gene: TRBV5-1
D gene: .
J gene: TRBJ2-3
CDR3 protein: CASTSGDRLSTDTQYF
CDR3 DNA: TGCGCCAGCACCTCAGGCGACAGGCTTAGCACAGATACGCAGTATTTT

clone size: many
V gene: TRBV28
D gene: .
J gene: TRBJ2-1
CDR3 protein: CASQVSFSSYNEQFF
CDR3 DNA: TGTGCCAGCCAAGTAAGCTTTAGCTCCTACAATGAGCAGTTCTTC

clone size: few
V gene: TRBV15
D gene: .
J gene: TRBJ2-1
CDR3 protein: CATSRDRGAPYNEQFF
CDR3 DNA: TGTGCCACCAGCAGAGATCGGGGGGCCCCCTACAATGAGCAGTTCTTC

clone size: few
V gene: TRBV7-8
D gene: .
J gene: TRBJ2-1
CDR3 protein: CASSLDIQGPPKFF
CDR3 DNA: TGTGCCAGCAGCTTAGATATTCAGGGCCCGCCTAAGTTCTTC

clone size: .
V gene: TRBV28
D gene: .
J gene: TRBJ2-7
CDR3 protein: CASSNIGTPSDEQYF
CDR3 DNA: TGTGCCAGCAGCAATATAGGGACTCCCTCGGACGAGCAGTACTTC

clone size: few
V gene: TRBV20-1
D gene: .
J gene: TRBJ2-1
CDR3 protein: CSAAPGTGQFF
CDR3 DNA: TGCAGTGCCGCCCCCGGGACCGGGCAGTTCTTC

clone size: few
V gene: TRBV4-2
D gene: .
J gene: TRBJ2-1
CDR3 protein: CASSQLGSEQFF
CDR3 DNA: TGTGCCAGCAGCCAATTGGGTAGTGAGCAGTTCTTC

clone size: many
V gene: TRBV12-3/TRBV12-4
D gene: .
J gene: TRBJ2-6
CDR3 protein: CASSLSGTSGANVLTF
CDR3 DNA: TGTGCCAGCAGTCTTTCAGGGACCTCTGGGGCCAACGTCCTGACTTTC

clone size: few
V gene: TRBV28
D gene: .
J gene: TRBJ1-6
CDR3 protein: CASSLTTGVYNSPLHF
CDR3 DNA: TGTGCCAGCAGTTTAACGACAGGTGTATATAATTCACCCCTCCACTTT

clone size: few
V gene: TRBV10-3
D gene: TRBD2
J gene: TRBJ2-5
CDR3 protein: CAISETGAGLGETQYF
CDR3 DNA: TGTGCCATCAGTGAGACGGGAGCGGGGCTAGGAGAGACCCAGTACTTC

clone size: .
V gene: TRBV7-9
D gene: .
J gene: TRBJ2-7
CDR3 protein: CASRPVGASYEQYF
CDR3 DNA: TGTGCCAGCAGACCAGTGGGGGCTAGCTACGAGCAGTACTTC

clone size: few
V gene: TRBV3-1
D gene: .
J gene: TRBJ2-5
CDR3 protein: CASSPQDAKETQYF
CDR3 DNA: TGTGCCAGCAGCCCCCAGGACGCAAAAGAGACCCAGTACTTC

clone size: .
V gene: TRBV28
D gene: .
J gene: TRBJ2-1
CDR3 protein: CASRTQWNEQFF
CDR3 DNA: TGTGCCAGCCGGACCCAGTGGAATGAGCAGTTCTTC

clone size: few
V gene: TRBV5-1
D gene: TRBD1
J gene: TRBJ2-1
CDR3 protein: CASSNLQGALSNEQFF
CDR3 DNA: TGCGCCAGCAGTAACTTACAGGGGGCCCTGAGCAATGAGCAGTTCTTC

clone size: .
V gene: TRBV3-1
D gene: TRBD2
J gene: TRBJ2-2
CDR3 protein: CASSLNIAGNTGELFF
CDR3 DNA: TGTGCCAGCAGCCTAAATATAGCGGGAAACACCGGGGAGCTGTTTTTT

clone size: few
V gene: TRBV2
D gene: TRBD1
J gene: TRBJ2-7
CDR3 protein: CASSEQGAREQYF
CDR3 DNA: TGTGCCAGCAGTGAACAGGGGGCGAGGGAGCAGTACTTC

clone size: many
V gene: TRBV15
D gene: .
J gene: TRBJ2-1
CDR3 protein: CATSERVGYNEQFF
CDR3 DNA: TGTGCCACCAGCGAACGGGTAGGGTACAATGAGCAGTTCTTC